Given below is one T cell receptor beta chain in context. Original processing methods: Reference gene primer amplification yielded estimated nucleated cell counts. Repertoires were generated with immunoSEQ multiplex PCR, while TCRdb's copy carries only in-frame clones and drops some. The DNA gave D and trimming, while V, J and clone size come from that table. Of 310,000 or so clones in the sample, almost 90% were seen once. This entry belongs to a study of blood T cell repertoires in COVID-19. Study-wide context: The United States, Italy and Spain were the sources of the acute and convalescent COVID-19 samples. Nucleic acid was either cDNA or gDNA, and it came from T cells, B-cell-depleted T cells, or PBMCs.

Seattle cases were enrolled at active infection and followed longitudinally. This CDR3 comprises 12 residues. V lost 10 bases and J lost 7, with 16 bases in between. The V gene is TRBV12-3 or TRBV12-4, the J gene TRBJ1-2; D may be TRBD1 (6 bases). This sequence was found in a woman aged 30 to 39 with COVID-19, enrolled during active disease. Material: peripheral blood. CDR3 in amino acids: CATSRGGSGYTF. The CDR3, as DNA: TGTGCCACCTCCAGGGGTGGTAGTGGCTACACCTTC.